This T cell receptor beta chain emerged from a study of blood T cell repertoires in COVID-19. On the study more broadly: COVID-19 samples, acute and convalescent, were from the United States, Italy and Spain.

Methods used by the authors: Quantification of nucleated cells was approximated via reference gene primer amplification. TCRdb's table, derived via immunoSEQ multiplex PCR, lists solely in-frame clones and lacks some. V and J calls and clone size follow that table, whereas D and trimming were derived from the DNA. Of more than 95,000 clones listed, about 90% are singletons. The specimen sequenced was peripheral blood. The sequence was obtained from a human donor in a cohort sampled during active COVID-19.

The CDR3 loop reads CASGLGLVRETQYF. DNA of the CDR3: TGCGCCAGCGGCCTAGGACTAGTCAGGGAGACCCAGTACTTC. This chain links TRBV5-1 with TRBJ2-5; the match to TRBD2 covers 7 bases. The CDR3 length is 14 residues. Looked up from germline, CDR1 is SGHRS and CDR2 is YFSETQ. The V gene end was trimmed by 7 bases and the J gene end by 5 bases; junction bases not matched to a gene: 11.